This T cell receptor beta chain was sequenced during a study of PD-1 blockade in classical Hodgkin lymphoma (dated by TCRdb to the early 2020s). Broadly, across the study: Nivolumab dosing was 3 mg/kg intravenously every 2 weeks, continuing until either disease progression or unacceptable toxicity. The study used TCR beta sequencing and CyTOF to define a peripheral blood immune signature of response to PD-1 blockade in classical Hodgkin lymphoma.

Genomic DNA was extracted with the Qiagen DNeasy kit from unsorted PBMCs and from negatively selected CD4+ and CD8+ fractions. Using primers that anneal to V and J segments, immunoSEQ multiplex PCR amplified the TCR beta CDR3 regions. Amplification bias was minimized using a synthetic immune receptor repertoire, and residual bias was removed computationally after sequencing. The authors processed their data as follows. Repertoire diversity was quantified as the Shannon entropy index using custom Python scripts. Unsorted, CD4+ and CD8+ repertoires were examined separately, except in combined analyses, for which CD4+ and CD8+ sequences were merged in silico. Clonal expansion was defined as a frequency increase of at least 2-fold after treatment compared with C1D1, and clones undetected at baseline were assigned a pseudocount of 0.5. Singleton clones were defined as clones with 0 or 1 copy at C1D1, and non-singleton clones were defined as clones with 2 or more copies. Clones expanded in unsorted samples were labelled as CD4+, CD8+ or unknown by matching protein sequences in sorted samples from the same patient. Wilcoxon tests on paired samples were used to test diversity changes from C1D1 to C4D1. This immuneACCESS table, as held by TCRdb, lists in-frame sequences with V and J called but not all clones. Of the missing ones, under half trace to an unresolved V gene in checked studies; the others have no known cause. V, J and clone size reflect that table, while D and trimming were determined from the DNA. The sample data list about 31,000 clones, and over 75% of these were observed just once. Of the sample, about 15% is held by the ten largest clones.

The germline V gene gives CDR1 as ENHRY and CDR2 as SYGVKD. From the cysteine up to the phenylalanine, the CDR3 has a length of 14 residues. Only CDR3 DNA remains: 42 bases, in frame from the first base. V is shortened by 3 bases, J by 4 bases, and the region joining them spans 12 bases. Remarks on this clone: No antigen is known for it. No quality values exist for individual bases; no much larger clone is one base distant.

Interpreted using the paper, the time point label stands for: cycle 4 day 1 (C4D1), after 5 to 7 weeks of nivolumab. All trial patients had relapsed after autologous stem cell transplantation, with cohorts A, B and C differing in prior brentuximab vedotin exposure. The trial cohort comprised more than 55 patients with relapsed/refractory classical Hodgkin lymphoma whose best overall responses were complete response, partial response or progressive disease. In the multi-cohort phase II CheckMate 205 trial, trial patients received single-agent nivolumab. An independent review committee assessed best overall response by applying the 2007 International Working Group response criteria. Trial PBMCs were obtained immediately prior to nivolumab initiation (C1D1) and on therapy at cycle 2 day 1 and cycle 4 day 1. Peripheral blood was collected in 8 mL Vacutainer Cell Preparation Tubes, from which PBMCs were isolated by centrifugation and then cryopreserved.

What the study reported, not specific to this receptor: Baseline TCR diversity was reported to be lower in newly diagnosed patients than in healthy donors and to be lower still in relapsed/refractory patients. The study covered only a single clinical trial cohort, and the causes of the repertoire differences, possibly disease activity or prior therapy, were still not defined. Trial patients with a complete response had baseline diversity similar to that of newly diagnosed patients, while partial responders and progressors had significantly lower diversity. By C4D1, a significant rise was seen in CD4+ TCR diversity but not in CD8+ TCR diversity (p=0.0027 vs p=0.16), and the rise was most apparent among complete responders (p=0.02). Lower diversity was seen in patients whose nivolumab began less than 1 year after ASCT, and these patients were left out of later analyses so that immune reconstitution would not confound the results.

Recombination linked TRBV10-3 to TRBJ1-1, with the D gene not clear enough to name. This clonotype was obtained from a human donor with classical Hodgkin lymphoma. The source was peripheral blood mononuclear cells (PBMCs), collected before the fourth cycle of nivolumab. At the DNA level, the sequence is TGTGCCATCAGTGAAGCAGGAGCGGGCACTGAAGCTTTCTTT. This sequence encodes CAISEAGAGTEAFF.